The entry below gives a single TCR beta chain sequence along with its context. The antigen is undetermined. The germline V and J ends were trimmed by 5 bases and 3 bases, with 17 bases remaining between them. The CDR3 spans 16 residues. Germline-derived CDR1 and CDR2 are SEHNR and FQNEAQ (reference sequence). The data originate from a study of vaccination and CD4 T cells after COVID-19. Sequencing of the DNA from cultured CD4+ T cells was carried out with the Oncomine TCR Beta short-read assay. Each CDR3 protein gets one entry after TCRdb re-called the PCR reads with MiXCR. The sample lists 25,000 to 30,000 distinct CDR3 sequences; about 50% were seen once. The treatment here: approximately nine-day PBMC culture with coronavirus spike peptide pools or control peptides (ViraFEST assay). After being plated at two million per well, PBMCs were cultured with 10 IU/ml IL-2 and roughly 9.8 ug/ml peptide pools.

This TCR came from a human donor who received a COVID-19 vaccine. The sample here was CD4+ T cells from blood, cultured in vitro, taken before SARS-CoV-2 vaccination. The rearrangement uses TRBV7-9 and TRBJ1-3, with D possibly TRBD1 on 5 matching bases. The CDR3 region has the DNA TGTGCCAGCAGCCGATACACCGGGGACGGTGGAAACACCATATATTTT. Translated: CASSRYTGDGGNTIYF.